Given below is one T cell receptor (beta chain) in context. The source of the sample is a study of patients and donors after allogeneic stem cell transplantation. Each CDR3 protein gets one entry after TCRdb re-called the RT-PCR reads with MiXCR. The sample lists 80,000 to 90,000 distinct CDR3 sequences, roughly 43% occurring once. The source of this sequence is a human donor who was either an allogeneic HSCT recipient or a stem cell or donor lymphocyte infusion donor (not recorded which). It is not recorded whose cells these are; they may come from a transplant donor. Source material: blood, either unsorted or a sorted T cell fraction (not recorded which).

The DNA for the CDR3 is TGTGCCAGCAGCTTAACTCCAGATAACACCATATATTTT. This encodes CASSLTPDNTIYF. The chain couples TRBV7-2 to TRBJ1-3, with unresolved D. This CDR3 has 13 amino acids. With 2 bases removed from V and 7 bases from J, the gap between germline ends came to 9 bases. CDR1 and CDR2 (germline): SGHTA, FQGNSA.